This T cell receptor beta chain was identified during a study of a mutant IDH1 vaccine in newly diagnosed glioma. Time point given: baseline, week 1 (first vaccination visit). Treatment: pre-vaccination baseline after standard-of-care therapy. Germline V CDR1 and CDR2: MGHRA, YSYEKL. Trimming took 1 base from V and 3 from J, leaving 12 bases between them. This CDR3 contains 15 residues. Profiling relied on immunoSEQ multiplex PCR, and the TCRdb table lists in-frame clones only, not all of them. The table includes fewer than 45,000 clones, around 82% detected once. This sample comprised PBMCs, obtained from a glioma patient treated with radiotherapy, temozolomide or both. This chain connects TRBV4-1 to TRBJ1-2; no firm D call. This sequence originates from a middle-aged man with glioma. Some clones in this sample may be carry-over from other donors' samples. CDR3 loop: CASSQVGGTYYGYTF. As DNA, the CDR3 is TGCGCCAGCAGCCAAGTGGGCGGAACCTACTATGGCTACACCTTC.